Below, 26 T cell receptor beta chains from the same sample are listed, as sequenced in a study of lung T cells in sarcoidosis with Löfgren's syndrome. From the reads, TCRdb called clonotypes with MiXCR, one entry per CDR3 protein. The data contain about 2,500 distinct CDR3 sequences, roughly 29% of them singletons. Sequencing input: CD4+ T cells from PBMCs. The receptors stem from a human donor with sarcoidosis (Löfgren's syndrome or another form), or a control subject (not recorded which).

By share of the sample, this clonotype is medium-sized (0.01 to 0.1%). The CDR3 coding sequence is TGTGCCAGCAGTGATACCAATTCACCCCTCCACTTT. Protein: CASSDTNSPLHF. V and J are TRBV2 and TRBJ1-6; D unresolved. V was shortened by 3 bases and J by 7 bases, with 4 bases between the two germline ends. CDR3 length: 12 residues. Looked up from germline, CDR1 is SNHLY and CDR2 is FYNNEI.

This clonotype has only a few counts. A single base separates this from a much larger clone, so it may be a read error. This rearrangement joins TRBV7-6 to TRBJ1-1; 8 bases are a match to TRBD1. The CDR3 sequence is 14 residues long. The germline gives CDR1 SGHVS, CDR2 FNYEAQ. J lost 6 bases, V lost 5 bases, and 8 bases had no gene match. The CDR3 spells CASSVQGGRSEAFF. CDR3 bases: TGTGCCAGCAGCGTACAGGGGGGCCGTTCTGAAGCTTTCTTT.

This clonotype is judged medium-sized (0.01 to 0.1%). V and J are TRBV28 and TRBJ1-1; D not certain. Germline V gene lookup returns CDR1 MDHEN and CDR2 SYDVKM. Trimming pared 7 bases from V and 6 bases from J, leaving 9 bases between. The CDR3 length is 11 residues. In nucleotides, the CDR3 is TGTGCCAGCACCGTAAGGGCTGAAGCTTTCTTT. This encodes CASTVRAEAFF.

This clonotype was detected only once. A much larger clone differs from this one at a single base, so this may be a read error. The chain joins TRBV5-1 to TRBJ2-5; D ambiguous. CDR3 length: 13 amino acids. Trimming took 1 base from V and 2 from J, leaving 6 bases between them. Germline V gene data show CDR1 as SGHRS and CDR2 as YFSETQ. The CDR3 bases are TGCGCCAGCAGCTTGAATGCACAAGAGACCCAGTACTTC. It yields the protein CASSLNAQETQYF.

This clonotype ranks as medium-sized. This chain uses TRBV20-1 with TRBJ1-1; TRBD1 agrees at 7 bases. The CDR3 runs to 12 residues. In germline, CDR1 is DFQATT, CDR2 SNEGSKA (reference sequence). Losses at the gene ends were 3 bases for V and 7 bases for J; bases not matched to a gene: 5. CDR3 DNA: TGCAGTGCTAGCCTAGACAGGGTTGAAGCTTTCTTT. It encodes CSASLDRVEAFF.

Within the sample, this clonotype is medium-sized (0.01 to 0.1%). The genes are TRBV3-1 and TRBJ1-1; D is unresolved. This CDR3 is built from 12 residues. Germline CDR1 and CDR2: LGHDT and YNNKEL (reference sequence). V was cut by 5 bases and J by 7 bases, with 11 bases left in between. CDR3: CASSGRPDEAFF. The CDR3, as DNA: TGTGCCAGCAGCGGGCGACCCGATGAAGCTTTCTTT. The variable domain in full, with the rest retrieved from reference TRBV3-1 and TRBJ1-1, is DTAVSQTPKYLVTQMGNDKSIKCEQNLGHDTMYWYKQDSKKFLKIMFSYNNKELIINETVPNRFSPKSPDKAHLNLHINSLELGDSAVYFCASSGRPDEAFFGQGTRLTVV.

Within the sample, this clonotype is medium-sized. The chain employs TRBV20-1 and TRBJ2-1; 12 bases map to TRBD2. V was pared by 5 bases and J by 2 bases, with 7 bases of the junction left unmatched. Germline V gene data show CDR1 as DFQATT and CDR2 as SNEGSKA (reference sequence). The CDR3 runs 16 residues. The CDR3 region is CSAEGLAGTPYNEQFF. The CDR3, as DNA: TGCAGTGCTGAAGGACTAGCGGGAACCCCCTACAATGAGCAGTTCTTC.

CDR3 region: CASSHGVRLAGIYNEQFF. The DNA of the CDR3 is TGTGCCAGCAGCCATGGGGTCCGGCTAGCGGGAATCTACAATGAGCAGTTCTTC. The chain links TRBV6-1 to TRBJ2-1; TRBD2 matches 9 bases. V lost 6 bases, J lost 3 bases, and 15 bases stayed unmatched. The germline V gene has CDR1 MNHNS and CDR2 SASEGT. The CDR3 covers 18 residues.

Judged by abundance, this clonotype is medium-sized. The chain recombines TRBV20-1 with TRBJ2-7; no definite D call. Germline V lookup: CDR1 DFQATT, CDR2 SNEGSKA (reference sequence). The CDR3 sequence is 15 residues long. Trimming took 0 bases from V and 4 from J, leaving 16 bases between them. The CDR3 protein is CSAREVSLLDYEQYF. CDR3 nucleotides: TGCAGTGCTAGAGAGGTCAGCTTACTGGATTACGAGCAGTACTTC.

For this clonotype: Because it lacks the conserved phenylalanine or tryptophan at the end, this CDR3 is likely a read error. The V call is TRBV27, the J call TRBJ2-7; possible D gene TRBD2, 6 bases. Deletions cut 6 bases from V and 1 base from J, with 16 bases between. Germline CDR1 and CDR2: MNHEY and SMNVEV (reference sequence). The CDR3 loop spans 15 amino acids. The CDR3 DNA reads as TGTGCCAGCAGCTTTAGCGGCGTAGGTTCCTACGAGCAGTACCTC. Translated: CASSFSGVGSYEQYL.

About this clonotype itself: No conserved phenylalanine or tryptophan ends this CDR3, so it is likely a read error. CDR3 nucleotide sequence: TGTGCCAGCAGCCCCGACAGTCAGCCCCAGCATCTT. Translating gives CASSPDSQPQHL. This chain joins TRBV7-9 and TRBJ1-5; tentatively, D is TRBD1 (5 bases). CDR3 length: 12 residues. The germline V and J ends were trimmed by 5 bases and 6 bases, with 8 bases remaining between them. Germline CDR1 SEHNR, CDR2 FQNEAQ (reference sequence).

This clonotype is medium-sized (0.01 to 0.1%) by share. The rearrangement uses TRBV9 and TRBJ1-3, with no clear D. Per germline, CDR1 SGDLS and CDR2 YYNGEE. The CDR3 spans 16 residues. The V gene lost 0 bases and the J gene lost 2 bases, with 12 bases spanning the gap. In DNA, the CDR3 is TGTGCCAGCAGCGTAGGTTGGTATTCGGCTGGAAACACCATATATTTT. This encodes CASSVGWYSAGNTIYF.

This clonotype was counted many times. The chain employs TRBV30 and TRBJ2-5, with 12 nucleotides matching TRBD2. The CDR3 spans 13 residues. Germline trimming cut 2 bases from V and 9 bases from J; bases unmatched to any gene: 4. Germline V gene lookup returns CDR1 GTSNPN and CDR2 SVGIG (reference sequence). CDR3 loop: CAWSLAGGASQYF. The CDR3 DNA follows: TGTGCCTGGAGTCTAGCGGGAGGGGCGTCCCAGTACTTC.

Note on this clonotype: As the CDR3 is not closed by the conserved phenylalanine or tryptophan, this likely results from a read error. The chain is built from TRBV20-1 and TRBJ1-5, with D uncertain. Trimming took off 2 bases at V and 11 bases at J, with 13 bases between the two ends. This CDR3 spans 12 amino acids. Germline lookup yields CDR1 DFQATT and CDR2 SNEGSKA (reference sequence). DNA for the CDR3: TGCAGTGCTAGATGGATAGACCGGACCCAGCATTTA. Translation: CSARWIDRTQHL.

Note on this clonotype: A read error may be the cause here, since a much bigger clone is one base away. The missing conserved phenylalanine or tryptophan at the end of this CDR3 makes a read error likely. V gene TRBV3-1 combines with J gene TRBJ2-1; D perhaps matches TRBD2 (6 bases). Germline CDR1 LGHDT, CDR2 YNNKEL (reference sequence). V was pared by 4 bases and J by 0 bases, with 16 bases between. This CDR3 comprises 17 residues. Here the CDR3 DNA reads TGTGCCAGCAGCCTACCTCGGACTACGAGCTCCTACAATGAGCAGTTCCTC. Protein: CASSLPRTTSSYNEQFL.

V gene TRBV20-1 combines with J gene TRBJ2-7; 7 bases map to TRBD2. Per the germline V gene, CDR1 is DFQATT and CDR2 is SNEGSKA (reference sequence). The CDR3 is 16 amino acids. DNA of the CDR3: TGCAGCTCGAACACAAACCGACTAGCCGGGAACTACGAGCAGTACTTC. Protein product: CSSNTNRLAGNYEQYF.

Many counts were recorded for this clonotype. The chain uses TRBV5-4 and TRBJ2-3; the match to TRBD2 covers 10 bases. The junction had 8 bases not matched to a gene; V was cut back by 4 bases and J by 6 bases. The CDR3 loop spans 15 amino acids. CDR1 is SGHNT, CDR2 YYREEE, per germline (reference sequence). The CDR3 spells CASSREGLASDTQYF. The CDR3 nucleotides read TGTGCCAGCAGCCGGGAGGGACTAGCGTCGGATACGCAGTATTTT.

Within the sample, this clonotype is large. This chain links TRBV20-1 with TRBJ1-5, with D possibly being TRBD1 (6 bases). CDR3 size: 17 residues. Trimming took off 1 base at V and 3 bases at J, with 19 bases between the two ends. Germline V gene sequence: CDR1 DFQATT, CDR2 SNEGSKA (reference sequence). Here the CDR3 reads CSARVSGQSLVNQPQHF. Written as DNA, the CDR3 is TGCAGTGCTAGAGTATCCGGACAGTCCCTTGTCAATCAGCCCCAGCATTTT.

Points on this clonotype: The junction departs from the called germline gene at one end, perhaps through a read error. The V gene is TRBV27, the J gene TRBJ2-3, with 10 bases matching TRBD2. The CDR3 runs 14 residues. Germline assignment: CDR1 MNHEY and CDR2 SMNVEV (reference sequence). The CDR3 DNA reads TGTGCCAGTAGTTTCCGGCTAGCGGGAGATATGCAGTATTTT. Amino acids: CASSFRLAGDMQYF.

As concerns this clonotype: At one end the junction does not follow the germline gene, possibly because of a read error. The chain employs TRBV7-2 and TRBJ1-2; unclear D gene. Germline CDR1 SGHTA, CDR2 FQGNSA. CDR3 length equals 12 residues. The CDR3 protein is CANSLAGGGYAF. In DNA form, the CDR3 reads TGTGCCAACAGCTTAGCTGGAGGAGGTTACGCCTTC. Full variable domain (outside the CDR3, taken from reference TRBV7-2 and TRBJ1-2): GAGVSQSPSNKVTEKGKDVELRCDPISGHTALYWYRQSLGQGLEFLIYFQGNSAPDKSGLPSDRFSAERTGGSVSTLTIQRTQQEDSAVYLCANSLAGGGYAFGSGTRLTVV.

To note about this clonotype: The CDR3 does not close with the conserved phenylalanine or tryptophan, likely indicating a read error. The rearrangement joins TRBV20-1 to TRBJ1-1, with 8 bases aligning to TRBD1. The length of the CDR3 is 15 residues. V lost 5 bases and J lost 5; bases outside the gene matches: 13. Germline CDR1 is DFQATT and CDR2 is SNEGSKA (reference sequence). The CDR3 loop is CSAGTSVTGGTEAFI. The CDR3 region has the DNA TGCAGTGCTGGGACTTCGGTAACAGGGGGGACTGAAGCTTTCATT.

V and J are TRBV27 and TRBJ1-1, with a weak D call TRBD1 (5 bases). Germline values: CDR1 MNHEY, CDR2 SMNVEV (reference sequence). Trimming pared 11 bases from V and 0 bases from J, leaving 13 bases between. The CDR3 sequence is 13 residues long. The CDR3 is CAGGKTVNTEAFF. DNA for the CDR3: TGTGCCGGAGGAAAGACAGTGAACACTGAAGCTTTCTTT.

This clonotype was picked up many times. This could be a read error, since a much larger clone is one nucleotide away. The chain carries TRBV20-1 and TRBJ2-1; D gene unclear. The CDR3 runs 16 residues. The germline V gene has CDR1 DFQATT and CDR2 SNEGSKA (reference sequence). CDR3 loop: CSAGDRETVVYNEQFF. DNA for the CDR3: TGCAGTGCTGGAGATCGCGAGACGGTGGTATACAATGAGCAGTTCTTC.

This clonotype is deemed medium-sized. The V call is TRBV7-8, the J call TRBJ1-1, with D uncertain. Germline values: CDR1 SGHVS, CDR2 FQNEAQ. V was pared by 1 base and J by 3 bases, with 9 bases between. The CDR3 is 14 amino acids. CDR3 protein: CASSLVEGYTEAFF. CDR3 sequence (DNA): TGTGCCAGCAGCTTAGTGGAGGGCTACACTGAAGCTTTCTTT.

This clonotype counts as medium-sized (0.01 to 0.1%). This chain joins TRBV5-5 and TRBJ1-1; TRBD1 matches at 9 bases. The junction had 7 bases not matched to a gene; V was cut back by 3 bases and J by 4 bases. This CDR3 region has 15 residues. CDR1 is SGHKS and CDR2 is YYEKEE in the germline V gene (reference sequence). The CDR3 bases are TGTGCCAGCAGCTCTTACAGGGGGCCGATCACTGAAGCTTTCTTT. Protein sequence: CASSSYRGPITEAFF.

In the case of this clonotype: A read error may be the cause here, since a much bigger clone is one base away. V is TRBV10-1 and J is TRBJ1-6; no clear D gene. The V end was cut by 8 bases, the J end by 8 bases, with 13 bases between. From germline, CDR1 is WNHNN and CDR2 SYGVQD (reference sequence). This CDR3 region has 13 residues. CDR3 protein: CASGVLVDSPLHF. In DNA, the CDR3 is TGCGCCAGCGGTGTCCTAGTGGATTCACCCCTCCACTTT.